Sequencing of this T cell receptor (beta chain) was carried out in a study of T cell changes during pregnancy in multiple sclerosis. TCRdb's copy holds only in-frame clones and misses some; the assay was immunoSEQ multiplex PCR. The sample lists approximately 61,000 clones; about 88% were seen once. This TCR derives from a female donor in good health, enrolled as a control in a pregnancy study. The sequencing here drew on peripheral blood, taken in the first trimester of pregnancy.

Here the CDR3 reads CASSGGTGIIANTGELFF. Here the CDR3 DNA reads TGCGCCAGCAGCGGGGGGACAGGGATAATCGCGAACACCGGGGAGCTGTTTTTT. This chain joins TRBV5-1 and TRBJ2-2; 9 nucleotides align to TRBD1. Trimming at V came to 4 bases and at J to 0 bases, leaving 10 bases not matched to a gene. The CDR3 sequence is 18 residues long. Germline CDR1 SGHRS, CDR2 YFSETQ.